The entry below gives a single T cell receptor beta chain sequence along with its context. As yet, its antigen is unknown. The data were taken from a study of T cell responses to AZD1222 COVID-19 vaccine. Study at large: Both about-4-week and about-12-week second-dose recipients were combined. Study-level results: Close to half of all spike-specific TCRs reportedly target regions of the variants that are unmutated. Compared with day 0, the breadth and depth of the Spike-specific TCR repertoire rose significantly after two doses of AZD1222. Baseline seropositivity occurred in only six AZD1222 recipients.

The protocol was immunoSEQ multiplex PCR, while the TCRdb copy is restricted to in-frame clones and leaves out a portion. This table holds roughly 100,000 clones, about 85% found once. The V gene's germline CDR1 is SNHLY and CDR2 FYNNEI. The CDR3 length is 11 residues. V was cut by 5 bases and J by 1 base, with 2 bases left in between. The chain couples TRBV2 to TRBJ1-1, with D unresolved. The sequences come from peripheral blood, collected on day 0 of AZD1222 vaccination. The clonotype was recovered from an adult in good health. CDR3 amino acids: CASSQNTEAFF. Written as DNA, the CDR3 is TGTGCCAGCAGTCAGAACACTGAAGCTTTCTTT.